These 22 T cell receptor beta chains share one sample of origin, sequenced in a study of cytomegalovirus exposure and HLA in healthy donors. Vbeta (60) and Jbeta (13) primers were used in the PCR. Clones were sequenced by immunoSEQ multiplex PCR, and TCRdb holds only the in-frame ones, with some missing. The table lists approximately 140,000 clones, 70% to 80% of them singletons. Sequenced input: PBMCs. The source is a woman in her fifties or sixties in good health and CMV-seronegative.

The chain combines TRBV9 with TRBJ2-1; 10 nucleotides match TRBD2. The CDR3 has 17 amino acids. Trimming took 0 bases from V and 3 from J; bases not matched to a gene: 6. From germline, CDR1 is SGDLS and CDR2 YYNGEE. The DNA for the CDR3 is TGTGCCAGCAGCGTAGAAGGTAGCGGGGGGAACTACAATGAGCAGTTCTTC. Its protein is CASSVEGSGGNYNEQFF.

The J gene is TRBJ1-5, the V gene TRBV27; TRBD1 agrees at 7 bases. J gave up 6 bases and V 6 bases, and 8 bases lay outside the gene matches. The CDR3 is made up of 14 amino acids. CDR1 is MNHEY and CDR2 is SMNVEV in the germline V gene (reference sequence). CDR3 bases: TGTGCCAGCAGCTCCGGGACAGAGATTCAGCCCCAGCATTTT. Its protein product is CASSSGTEIQPQHF.

This CDR3 reads CASSLRTGSNEKLFF. CDR3 bases: TGTGCCAGCAGCTTAAGGACAGGGAGTAATGAAAAACTGTTTTTT. The V and J genes are TRBV7-8 and TRBJ1-4; 8 bases agree with TRBD1. CDR1 is SGHVS and CDR2 is FQNEAQ in the germline V gene. This CDR3 comprises 15 residues. V dropped 2 bases and J dropped 4; count of bases not matched to a gene: 3. The full variable domain, in which reference TRBV7-8 and TRBJ1-4 provide the parts outside the CDR3, is GAGVSQSPRYKVAKRGQDVALRCDPISGHVSLFWYQQALGQGPEFLTYFQNEAQLDKSGLPSDRFFAERPEGSVSTLKIQRTQQEDSAVYLCASSLRTGSNEKLFFGSGTQLSVL.

This clone has a single count. Compared with germline, one end of the junction differs, possibly owing to a read error. The rearrangement links TRBV9 to TRBJ1-2, with TRBD1 identical over 7 bases. This CDR3 contains 11 residues. The germline gives CDR1 SGDLS, CDR2 YYNGEE. The CDR3 DNA sequence: TGTGCCAGCAGCGGCAGGGGGTATAAGTCTTTC. Translation gives CASSGRGYKSF. Complete variable domain (other parts from reference TRBV9 and TRBJ1-2): DSGVTQTPKHLITATGQRVTLRCSPRSGDLSVYWYQQSLDQGLQFLIQYYNGEERAKGNILERFSAQQFPDLHSELNLSSLELGDSALYFCASSGRGYKSFGSGTRLTVV.

The J gene is TRBJ1-5, the V gene TRBV6-1; TRBD1 might be the D (6 bases). The ends were cut back, 4 bases at V and 7 bases at J, with 11 bases in the middle. Germline CDR1 reads MNHNS; CDR2 reads SASEGT. The CDR3 runs 13 residues. CDR3 in amino acids: CASSGQVGQPQHF. The CDR3 DNA reads as TGTGCCAGCAGTGGACAGGTGGGGCAGCCCCAGCATTTT.

This rearrangement joins TRBV9 to TRBJ2-2; 11 bases map to TRBD2. CDR1 and CDR2 from the germline V gene are SGDLS and YYNGEE. The V segment lost 1 base and the J segment 1 base; nucleotides outside the gene matches: 3. This CDR3 has 17 residues. The CDR3 sequence: CASSVRTSGGNTGELFF. In nucleotides, the CDR3 is TGTGCCAGCAGCGTACGAACTAGCGGGGGGAACACCGGGGAGCTGTTTTTT.

The V and J genes are TRBV4-3 and TRBJ1-2; TRBD1 agrees at 10 bases. Germline V gene sequence: CDR1 LGHNA, CDR2 YSLEER. V gave up 0 bases and J gave up 3 bases; unmatched junction bases: 10. This CDR3 is built from 18 residues. The CDR3 region has the DNA TGCGCCAGCAGCCAAGATCCCGGGACAGGGGTAGGATACTATGGCTACACCTTC. This encodes CASSQDPGTGVGYYGYTF.

As regards this clone: The same CDR3 is also encoded by other DNA sequences in this sample. The chain links TRBV27 to TRBJ1-5; 8 positions agree with TRBD1. The junction had 4 bases not matched to a gene; V was cut back by 5 bases and J by 4 bases. The CDR3 is 14 residues long. Germline CDR1 MNHEY, CDR2 SMNVEV (reference sequence). CDR3: CASSPGQGNQPQHF. CDR3 coding DNA: TGTGCCAGCAGTCCTGGACAGGGAAATCAGCCCCAGCATTTT.

There are a few counts of this clone. The rearrangement joins TRBV19 to TRBJ2-6; D possibly corresponds to TRBD2 (5 bases). Germline values: CDR1 LNHDA, CDR2 SQIVND (reference sequence). Trimming pared 1 base from V and 0 bases from J, leaving 13 bases between. CDR3 length equals 18 residues. This CDR3 is CASSIVPGSPSGANVLTF. The DNA for the CDR3 is TGTGCCAGTAGTATAGTACCGGGGTCCCCCTCTGGGGCCAACGTCCTGACTTTC.

The V gene is TRBV9, the J gene TRBJ2-5; D might be TRBD2 (7 bases). The ends were cut back, 5 bases at V and 5 bases at J, with 13 bases in the middle. The germline gives CDR1 SGDLS, CDR2 YYNGEE. The CDR3 has 13 amino acids. The CDR3, as DNA: TGTGCCAGCAGGGGGGGGGCGGTGGAGACCCAGTACTTC. Translation: CASRGGAVETQYF.

The chain uses TRBV28 and TRBJ1-2; 8 bases line up with TRBD1. V lost 10 bases, J lost 3 bases, and 10 bases stayed unmatched. Germline CDR1 reads MDHEN; CDR2 reads SYDVKM. There are 14 residues in the CDR3. The CDR3 DNA reads as TGTGCCATCAGAAGGCAGGGGGCTTACTATGGCTACACCTTC. This encodes CAIRRQGAYYGYTF.

The CDR3, as DNA: TGTGCCAGCAGCCAAAACCCCGTAGCGGGGGGGCCAGATACGCAGTATTTT. It yields the protein CASSQNPVAGGPDTQYF. This sequence joins TRBV4-2 and TRBJ2-3; 11 nucleotides line up with TRBD2. Trimming cost V 2 bases and J 4 bases; bases outside gene matches: 8. The CDR3 loop spans 17 amino acids. Per germline, CDR1 LGHNA and CDR2 YNFKEQ.

The gene calls are TRBV19 and TRBJ1-2, with TRBD1 matching 7 bases. The V gene end was trimmed by 1 base and the J gene end by 8 bases; junction bases not matched to a gene: 7. The CDR3 runs 14 residues. Germline V gives CDR1 LNHDA, CDR2 SQIVND (reference sequence). The DNA of the CDR3 is TGTGCCAGTAGTATAGGGGGGACAGTGATCGGCTACACCTTC. This sequence encodes CASSIGGTVIGYTF. The whole variable domain, remainder taken from reference TRBV19 and TRBJ1-2, is DGGITQSPKYLFRKEGQNVTLSCEQNLNHDAMYWYRQDPGQGLRLIYYSQIVNDFQKGDIAEGYSVSREKKESFPLTVTSAQKNPTAFYLCASSIGGTVIGYTFGSGTRLTVV.

The chain combines TRBV28 with TRBJ1-1; D uncertain. CDR3 length: 15 amino acids. Germline CDR1 is MDHEN and CDR2 is SYDVKM. Trimming pared 8 bases from V and 0 bases from J, leaving 16 bases between. The CDR3 bases are TGTGCCAGCCTTAGAGAGAGGGAAATGAACACTGAAGCTTTCTTT. This codes for CASLREREMNTEAFF.

The V and J genes are TRBV5-1 and TRBJ2-1; TRBD2 is a possible D gene (5 bases). This CDR3 comprises 15 residues. Per germline, CDR1 SGHRS and CDR2 YFSETQ. Trimming removed 5 bases from V and 2 bases from J, with 14 bases in between. The CDR3 spells CASSKAGGTYNEQFF. The DNA of the CDR3 is TGCGCCAGCAGTAAGGCGGGTGGAACCTACAATGAGCAGTTCTTC.

V usage is TRBV15 and J usage is TRBJ2-1; 9 bases agree with TRBD2. This CDR3 has 15 amino acids. V lost 7 bases, J lost 4 bases, and 8 bases stayed unmatched. Germline CDR1 is LNHNV and CDR2 is YYDKDF (reference sequence). CDR3 residues: CATTGGGASYNEQFF. CDR3 in DNA: TGTGCCACCACCGGCGGGGGGGCCTCATACAATGAGCAGTTCTTC.

Only a few counts were recorded for this clone. The chain combines TRBV5-1 with TRBJ2-3; the match to TRBD1 covers 7 bases. After removal of 1 base from V and 1 base from J, the junction contained 3 bases not matched to a gene. The germline V gene has CDR1 SGHRS and CDR2 YFSETQ. The CDR3 totals 15 residues. The CDR3 loop is CASSLRDRGTDTQYF. The CDR3, as DNA: TGCGCCAGCAGCTTGCGGGACAGAGGCACAGATACGCAGTATTTT.

V is TRBV6-6 and J is TRBJ2-5; D gene ambiguous. Germline CDR1 is MNHNY and CDR2 is SVGAGI (reference sequence). Trimming took 0 bases from V and 5 from J, leaving 16 bases between them. The CDR3 has 16 amino acids. Here the CDR3 reads CASSYSSTGAGETQYF. The DNA for the CDR3 is TGTGCCAGCAGTTACTCGAGTACCGGAGCTGGGGAGACCCAGTACTTC.

This chain links TRBV2 with TRBJ2-5, with 7 bases aligning to TRBD1. There are 15 residues in the CDR3. V trimming: 5 bases; J trimming: 0 bases; junction bases outside the gene matches: 6. CDR1 is SNHLY, CDR2 FYNNEI, per germline. This CDR3 is CASSQMGQHQETQYF. For the CDR3, the DNA is TGTGCCAGCAGTCAGATGGGACAGCACCAAGAGACCCAGTACTTC.

The CDR3 DNA is TGTGCCAGCAGTTTCTGGCCCCAGCATTTT. It encodes CASSFWPQHF. The chain carries TRBV27 and TRBJ1-5; D is uncertain. The V gene's germline CDR1 is MNHEY and CDR2 SMNVEV (reference sequence). The CDR3 consists of 10 residues. The V end was cut by 3 bases, the J end by 9 bases, with 3 bases between.

J is TRBJ2-1 and V is TRBV11-3; 7 bases align to TRBD2. The CDR3 has 15 residues. With 5 bases clipped from V and 6 bases from J, the junction kept 10 bases outside the gene matches. Germline V lookup: CDR1 SGHNT, CDR2 YENEEA. CDR3 loop: CASSGPLAEVNEQFF. The DNA for the CDR3 is TGTGCCAGCAGCGGCCCTCTAGCGGAGGTCAATGAGCAGTTCTTC.

This chain uses TRBV7-2 with TRBJ2-3, with 12 bases identical to TRBD2. V was pared by 1 base and J by 2 bases, with 4 bases of the junction left unmatched. The V gene's germline CDR1 is SGHTA and CDR2 FQGNSA. CDR3 size: 17 residues. The CDR3: CASSLGLAGAHTDTQYF. The CDR3 bases are TGTGCCAGCAGCTTAGGACTAGCGGGGGCCCACACAGATACGCAGTATTTT.